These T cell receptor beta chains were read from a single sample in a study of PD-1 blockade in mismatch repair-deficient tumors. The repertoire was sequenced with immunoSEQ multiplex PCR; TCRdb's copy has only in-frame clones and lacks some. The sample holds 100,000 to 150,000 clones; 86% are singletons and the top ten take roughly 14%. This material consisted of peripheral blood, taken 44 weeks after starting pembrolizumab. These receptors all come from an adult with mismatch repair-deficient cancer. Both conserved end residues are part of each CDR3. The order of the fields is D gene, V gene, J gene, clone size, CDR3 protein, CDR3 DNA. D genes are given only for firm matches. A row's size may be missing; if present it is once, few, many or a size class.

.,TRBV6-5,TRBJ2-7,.,CASRGRRGSYEQYF,TGTGCCAGCAGGGGCAGACGGGGGTCCTACGAGCAGTACTTC
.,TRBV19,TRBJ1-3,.,CASSITGPGNTIYF,TGTGCCAGTAGTATCACAGGGCCTGGAAACACCATATATTTT
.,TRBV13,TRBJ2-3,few,CASSYRGRGDTQYF,TGTGCCAGCAGCTACCGGGGCAGAGGGGATACGCAGTATTTT
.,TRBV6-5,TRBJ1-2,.,CASSYSVRGYGYTF,TGTGCCAGCAGTTATTCAGTCCGCGGCTATGGCTACACCTTC
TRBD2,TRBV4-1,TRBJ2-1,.,CASSGLAGPTYNEQFF,TGCGCCAGCTCGGGACTAGCGGGACCTACCTACAATGAGCAGTTCTTC
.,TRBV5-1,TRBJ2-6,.,CASSTWGAGANVLTF,TGCGCCAGCAGCACGTGGGGAGCTGGGGCCAACGTCCTGACTTTC
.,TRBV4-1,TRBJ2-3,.,CASSQGPQSTDTQYF,TGCGCCAGCAGCCAAGGACCTCAAAGCACAGATACGCAGTATTTT
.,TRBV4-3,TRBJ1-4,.,CASSPGSTNEKLFF,TGCGCCAGCAGCCCGGGATCAACTAATGAAAAACTGTTTTTT
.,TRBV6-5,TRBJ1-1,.,CASSYYGRGPTEAFF,TGTGCCAGCAGTTACTATGGCAGGGGTCCCACTGAAGCTTTCTTT
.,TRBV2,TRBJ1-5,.,CASSFWDDQPQHF,TGTGCCAGCAGTTTTTGGGACGATCAGCCCCAGCATTTT
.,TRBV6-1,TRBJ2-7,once,CASSEYELIYEQYF,TGTGCCAGCAGTGAATACGAGTTAATTTACGAGCAGTACTTC
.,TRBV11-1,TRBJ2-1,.,CASTLNRGDNEQFF,TGTGCCAGCACCCTTAATAGAGGGGACAATGAGCAGTTCTTC
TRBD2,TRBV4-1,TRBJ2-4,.,CASSQDGRGLNIQYF,TGCGCCAGCAGCCAAGATGGGAGGGGTTTAAACATTCAGTACTTC
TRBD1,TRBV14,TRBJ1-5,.,CASSQDYDRERQPQHF,TGTGCCAGCAGCCAGGATTACGACAGGGAACGTCAGCCCCAGCATTTT
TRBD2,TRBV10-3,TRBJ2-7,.,CAISEVAGHYEQYF,TGTGCCATCAGTGAGGTAGCGGGGCACTACGAGCAGTACTTC
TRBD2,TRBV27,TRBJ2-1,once,CASSFRTSGSSEQFF,TGTGCCAGCAGTTTTAGGACTAGCGGGAGTTCTGAGCAGTTCTTC
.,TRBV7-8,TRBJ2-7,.,CASSLDGESSYEQYF,TGTGCCAGCAGCTTAGACGGCGAGAGCTCCTACGAGCAGTACTTC
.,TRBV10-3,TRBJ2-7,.,CAISVGQGSYEQYF,TGTGCCATCAGTGTCGGGCAGGGTAGCTACGAGCAGTACTTC
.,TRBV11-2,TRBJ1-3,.,CASSLVAGNTIYF,TGTGCCAGCAGCTTAGTAGCCGGAAACACCATATATTTT
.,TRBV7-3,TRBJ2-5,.,CASSLVGPAHQKTQYF,TGTGCCAGCAGCTTAGTTGGGCCAGCGCACCAGAAGACCCAGTACTTC
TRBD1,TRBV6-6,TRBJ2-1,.,CASSYGQGEYNEQFF,TGTGCCAGCAGTTACGGGCAGGGGGAATACAATGAGCAGTTCTTC
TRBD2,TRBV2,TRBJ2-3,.,CASKQTSGNTDTQYF,TGTGCCAGCAAACAAACTAGCGGAAACACAGATACGCAGTATTTT
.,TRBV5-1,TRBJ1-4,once,CASSPWGAGWEKLFF,TGCGCCAGCAGCCCTTGGGGGGCAGGTTGGGAAAAACTGTTTTTT
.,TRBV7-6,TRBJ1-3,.,CASSPSRGRSGNTIYF,TGTGCCAGCAGCCCGAGCCGGGGAAGGTCTGGAAACACCATATATTTT
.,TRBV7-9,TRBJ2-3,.,CASSWGAGMYF,TGTGCCAGCAGCTGGGGCGCGGGAATGTATTTT